The T cell receptor beta chain under discussion was sequenced for a study of radiation and T cells in renal cell carcinoma. As for the study in general: Nephrectomy followed 15 Gy stereotactic body radiation by 4 weeks.

The CDR3 runs to 18 residues. Unmatched junction bases numbered 7, after V lost 4 bases and J lost 1 base. Germline CDR1 LGHNA, CDR2 YSLEER. The table came from immunoSEQ multiplex PCR; TCRdb's copy has only in-frame clones and leaves some out. The sample consists of fewer than 150,000 clones, around 89% of them appearing once. The time point was: blood 2 weeks post-SBRT. Described treatment: 15 Gy SBRT to primary tumor, nephrectomy 4 weeks later. Serial blood draws occurred at baseline and 2 and 4 weeks post-SBRT. This renal cell carcinoma was of the clear cell type. The source of this sequence is an older woman with renal cell carcinoma. The input for sequencing was blood, taken from a patient whose treatment included radiotherapy and nephrectomy. This rearrangement joins TRBV4-3 to TRBJ2-1; 13 bases map to TRBD2. The CDR3 DNA sequence: TGCGCCAGCAGCCCTCACGCGGGACTAGCGGGATCCTACAATGAGCAGTTCTTC. This gives the protein CASSPHAGLAGSYNEQFF.